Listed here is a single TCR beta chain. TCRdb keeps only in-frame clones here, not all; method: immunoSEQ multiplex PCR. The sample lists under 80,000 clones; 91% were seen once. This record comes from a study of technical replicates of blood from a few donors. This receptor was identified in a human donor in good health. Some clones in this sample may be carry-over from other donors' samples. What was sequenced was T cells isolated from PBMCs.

This CDR3 is CASSDRQNQPQHF. CDR3 sequence (DNA): TGTGCCAGCAGTGATCGACAGAATCAGCCCCAGCATTTT. The chain recombines TRBV28 with TRBJ1-5, with TRBD1 as a possible D gene (5 bases). Germline values: CDR1 MDHEN, CDR2 SYDVKM. CDR3 length: 13 residues. V shed 5 bases and J shed 4 bases, with 9 bases lying between them.